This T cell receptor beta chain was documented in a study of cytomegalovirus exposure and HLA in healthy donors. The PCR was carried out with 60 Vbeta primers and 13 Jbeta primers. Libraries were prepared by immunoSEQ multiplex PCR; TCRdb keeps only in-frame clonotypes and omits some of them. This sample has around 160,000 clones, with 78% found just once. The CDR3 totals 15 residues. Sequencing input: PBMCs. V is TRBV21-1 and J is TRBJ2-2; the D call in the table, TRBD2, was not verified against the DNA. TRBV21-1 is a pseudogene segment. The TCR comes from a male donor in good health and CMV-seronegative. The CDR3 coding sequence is TGTGCCAGCAGCAACGCTAGCGGGAGGGCCGGGGAGCTGTTTTTT. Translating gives CASSNASGRAGELFF.